The 30 T cell receptor beta chains below were found in one sample sequenced in a study of blood T cell repertoires in COVID-19. Data came from immunoSEQ multiplex PCR; TCRdb stores just in-frame clones and leaves some out. The sample consists of about 190,000 clones, roughly four fifths of them appearing once. Sequences were obtained from peripheral blood. The receptors stem from a woman aged 40 to 49 with acute or convalescent COVID-19.

This clone is a singleton in its sample. The chain has TRBV7-3 and TRBJ1-6; D is unclear. The CDR3 spans 14 residues. The germline V gene encodes CDR1 SGHTA and CDR2 FQGTGA. V was cut by 0 bases and J by 7 bases, with 7 bases left in between. The CDR3 region is CASSLTPGNSPLHF. In nucleotides, the CDR3 is TGTGCCAGCAGCTTAACACCCGGGAATTCACCCCTCCACTTT. Full variable domain (outside the CDR3, taken from reference TRBV7-3 and TRBJ1-6): GAGVSQTPSNKVTEKGKYVELRCDPISGHTALYWYRQSLGQGPEFLIYFQGTGAADDSGLPNDRFFAVRPEGSVSTLKIQRTERGDSAVYLCASSLTPGNSPLHFGNGTRLTVT.

This rearrangement joins TRBV6-5 to TRBJ2-7; 7 nucleotides agree with TRBD2. Germline trimming cut 9 bases from V and 2 bases from J; bases unmatched to any gene: 10. Germline-derived CDR1 and CDR2 are MNHEY and SVGAGI. The CDR3 runs to 14 residues. The CDR3 bases are TGTGCCAGTCAACTAGCGACCAATACCTACGAGCAGTACTTC. Amino acids: CASQLATNTYEQYF.

The chain is built from TRBV20-1 and TRBJ2-1; possible D gene TRBD1, 5 bases. The germline V gene has CDR1 DFQATT and CDR2 SNEGSKA (reference sequence). V was cut by 3 bases and J by 3 bases, with 18 bases left in between. There are 16 residues in the CDR3. The CDR3 protein is CSASDVRQKSYNEQFF. The CDR3, as DNA: TGCAGTGCTAGTGATGTTAGACAGAAAAGCTACAATGAGCAGTTCTTC.

J is TRBJ1-1 and V is TRBV7-9, with D possibly TRBD1 on 5 matching bases. The CDR3 runs 13 residues. The germline gives CDR1 SEHNR, CDR2 FQNEAQ (reference sequence). Trimming removed 5 bases at V and 0 bases at J, with 7 bases between. CDR3 nucleotide sequence: TGTGCCAGCAGCGACAGCTTGAACACTGAAGCTTTCTTT. Translating it yields CASSDSLNTEAFF.

This chain connects TRBV19 to TRBJ2-3; perhaps TRBD1 as D (5 bases). Trimming pared 5 bases from V and 2 bases from J, leaving 17 bases between. There are 16 residues in the CDR3. Germline CDR1 and CDR2: LNHDA and SQIVND (reference sequence). This CDR3 reads CASSLVQGTFTDTQYF. In nucleotides, the CDR3 is TGTGCCAGTAGTTTGGTCCAGGGAACCTTCACAGATACGCAGTATTTT.

The gene calls are TRBV7-9 and TRBJ1-4; D is perhaps TRBD1 (5 bases). V was cut by 1 base and J by 3 bases, with 21 bases left in between. Germline V gene sequence: CDR1 SEHNR, CDR2 FQNEAQ (reference sequence). The CDR3 length is 19 residues. DNA of the CDR3: TGTGCCAGCAGCTTAGTTTCGGGGGTAGGCCACTGGCCTAATGAAAAACTGTTTTTT. Its translation: CASSLVSGVGHWPNEKLFF.

This chain joins TRBV29-1 and TRBJ2-1, with TRBD2 matching over 9 bases. The CDR3 sequence is 12 residues long. With V trimmed by 4 bases and J by 8 bases, 3 bases remained unmatched. Germline V gene data show CDR1 as SQVTM and CDR2 as ANQGSEA. The CDR3 DNA reads as TGCAGCGTTGCTAGCGGGATGGATGAGCAGTTCTTC. The encoded protein is CSVASGMDEQFF.

The rearrangement joins TRBV27 to TRBJ2-2; possibly TRBD2 for D (6 bases). The germline V gene encodes CDR1 MNHEY and CDR2 SMNVEV (reference sequence). The CDR3 runs 17 residues. Trimming took 5 bases from V and 3 from J, leaving 19 bases between them. The CDR3 sequence: CASSPSAGREDTGELFF. Written as DNA, the CDR3 is TGTGCCAGCAGTCCATCCGCCGGCAGGGAGGACACCGGGGAGCTGTTTTTT.

This clone was recorded once. The rearrangement links TRBV4-1 to TRBJ2-1, with 11 nucleotides matching TRBD2. V trimming: 1 base; J trimming: 2 bases; junction bases outside the gene matches: 4. The CDR3 consists of 17 residues. The germline CDR1 and CDR2 sequences are MGHRA and YSYEKL. Here the CDR3 DNA reads TGCGCCAGCAGCCAAGTACTAGCGGGAGCCCCCTACAATGAGCAGTTCTTC. Translating it yields CASSQVLAGAPYNEQFF.

This clone has only one observation. The rearrangement joins TRBV4-1 to TRBJ2-7, with 11 bases fitting TRBD2. Germline values: CDR1 MGHRA, CDR2 YSYEKL. The ends lost 3 bases at V and 3 bases at J; junction bases unmatched: 1. The length of the CDR3 is 14 residues. Written as DNA, the CDR3 is TGCGCCAGCAGCCAGACTAGCGGGGTCTACGAGCAGTACTTC. Translated, it gives CASSQTSGVYEQYF.

The chain carries TRBV3-1 (or the pseudogene TRBV3-2) and TRBJ1-2; D may be TRBD1 (5 bases). Trimming removed 2 bases from V and 5 bases from J, with 9 bases in between. CDR3 length: 13 amino acids. Looked up from germline, CDR1 is LGHDT and CDR2 is YNNKEL (reference sequence). The CDR3 bases are TGTGCCAGCAGCCAATTCCAGGGTTATGGCTACACCTTC. Translated: CASSQFQGYGYTF.

V is TRBV24-1 and J is TRBJ2-7; a possible D gene is TRBD2 (5 bases). CDR3 size: 13 residues. The V end lost 2 bases, the J end lost 3 bases, and 7 bases lay between the germline ends. From germline, CDR1 is KGHDR and CDR2 SFDVKD. The CDR3 loop is CATSDSGVYEQYF. The CDR3 region has the DNA TGTGCCACCAGTGATTCCGGGGTCTACGAGCAGTACTTC.

The rearrangement uses TRBV29-1 and TRBJ1-1, with TRBD1 matching over 8 bases. V dropped 7 bases and J dropped 3; count of bases not matched to a gene: 4. The CDR3 contains 12 residues. Germline V gene sequence: CDR1 SQVTM, CDR2 ANQGSEA. DNA of the CDR3: TGCAGCGCCATGACAGGGGACACTGAAGCTTTCTTT. It specifies CSAMTGDTEAFF.

V is TRBV27 and J is TRBJ1-1; the match to TRBD1 covers 7 bases. Per the germline V gene, CDR1 is MNHEY and CDR2 is SMNVEV (reference sequence). CDR3 length equals 14 residues. J lost 1 base, V lost 7 bases, and 6 bases had no gene match. Here the CDR3 reads CASTKDRANTEAFF. The CDR3 nucleotides are TGTGCCAGCACCAAAGACAGGGCGAACACTGAAGCTTTCTTT.

The rearrangement uses TRBV6-5 and TRBJ1-2; 8 bases align to TRBD1. The CDR3 extends over 16 amino acids. Germline V gene sequence: CDR1 MNHEY, CDR2 SVGAGI. V gave up 2 bases and J gave up 4 bases; unmatched junction bases: 9. The CDR3 DNA sequence: TGTGCCAGCAGTTACGCGGACAGGGTTTCTTTCTATGGCTACACCTTC. This codes for CASSYADRVSFYGYTF.

The rearrangement joins TRBV2 to TRBJ1-1, with D uncertain. The CDR3 has 13 amino acids. V dropped 7 bases and J dropped 0 bases, with 9 bases sitting between them. Germline values: CDR1 SNHLY, CDR2 FYNNEI. The CDR3: CASILLMNTEAFF. CDR3 coding DNA: TGTGCCAGCATCCTATTAATGAACACTGAAGCTTTCTTT. Supplemented by reference TRBV2 and TRBJ1-1, the full variable domain reads EPEVTQTPSHQVTQMGQEVILRCVPISNHLYFYWYRQILGQKVEFLVSFYNNEISEKSEIFDDQFSVERPDGSNFTLKIRSTKLEDSAMYFCASILLMNTEAFFGQGTRLTVV.

The chain couples TRBV28 to TRBJ1-1; 8 bases match TRBD1. From germline, CDR1 is MDHEN and CDR2 SYDVKM. The J segment lost 3 bases and the V segment lost 5 bases, leaving 11 bases of the junction unmatched. The CDR3 sequence is 16 residues long. Here the CDR3 DNA reads TGTGCCAGCAGTCCTCCCACAGGGGGGGTGTACACTGAAGCTTTCTTT. Translation gives CASSPPTGGVYTEAFF.

The rearrangement uses TRBV5-5 and TRBJ1-3, with a weak D call TRBD1 (6 bases). Germline loops: CDR1 SGHKS, CDR2 YYEKEE (reference sequence). CDR3 length: 14 residues. The germline V and J ends were trimmed by 8 bases and 3 bases, with 15 bases remaining between them. CDR3 region: CASNDRPGGNTIYF. The CDR3 DNA reads as TGTGCCAGTAATGACAGGCCAGGTGGAAACACCATATATTTT.

The V gene is TRBV5-1, the J gene TRBJ1-2; a weak D match, TRBD1 (5 bases). Trimming stripped 4 bases from V and 4 bases from J, with 17 bases between. Germline assignment: CDR1 SGHRS and CDR2 YFSETQ. This CDR3 contains 15 residues. In nucleotides, the CDR3 is TGCGCCAGCAGCCCCGCGGGGGTGCAGTTCTATGGCTACACCTTC. Protein product: CASSPAGVQFYGYTF.

In DNA, the CDR3 is TGTGCCTGGAGTCGGGGACAGGGCATCCCTGAGCAGTTCTTC. Protein: CAWSRGQGIPEQFF. This chain uses TRBV30 with TRBJ2-1, with 9 bases lining up with TRBD1. The CDR3 sequence is 14 residues long. Trimming at V came to 2 bases and at J to 9 bases, leaving 8 bases not matched to a gene. CDR1 is GTSNPN and CDR2 is SVGIG in the germline V gene (reference sequence).

V usage is TRBV29-1 and J usage is TRBJ1-2; D is perhaps TRBD1 (5 bases). Trimming shortened V by 1 base and J by 0 bases, and 15 bases separated the two germline ends. Germline V CDR1 and CDR2: SQVTM, ANQGSEA. This CDR3 spans 16 amino acids. The DNA for the CDR3 is TGCAGCGTTGAAGTACGGCAGGGCAGAGCTAACTATGGCTACACCTTC. This codes for CSVEVRQGRANYGYTF.

The rearrangement uses TRBV11-3 and TRBJ2-3, with 12 bases fitting TRBD2. The V gene end was trimmed by 4 bases and the J gene end by 5 bases; junction bases not matched to a gene: 7. CDR1 is SGHNT and CDR2 is YENEEA in the germline V gene. CDR3 length equals 16 residues. This CDR3 reads CASSSPSGGAKDTQYF. The CDR3 DNA reads TGTGCCAGCAGCTCCCCTAGCGGGGGGGCAAAAGATACGCAGTATTTT.

The DNA of the CDR3 is TGTGCCAGTAACAAGAAGCGGACGTCCCCCTGGGACACTGAAGCTTTCTTT. Amino acid sequence: CASNKKRTSPWDTEAFF. The chain is built from TRBV19 and TRBJ1-1; no definite D call. This CDR3 is built from 17 residues. Per germline, CDR1 LNHDA and CDR2 SQIVND (reference sequence). The germline V and J ends were trimmed by 7 bases and 3 bases, with 24 bases remaining between them.

This chain uses TRBV30 with TRBJ1-6; D is possibly TRBD1 (5 bases). The V gene's germline CDR1 is GTSNPN and CDR2 SVGIG (reference sequence). CDR3 size: 16 residues. The V end was cut by 0 bases, the J end by 9 bases, with 18 bases between. CDR3 sequence (DNA): TGTGCCTGGAGTGTATCAGGGAGGCCCCTAAGTTCACCCCTCCACTTT. The encoded protein is CAWSVSGRPLSSPLHF.

This chain links TRBV4-1 with TRBJ2-7; tentatively, D is TRBD1 (6 bases). CDR1 is MGHRA and CDR2 is YSYEKL in the germline V gene. Trimming stripped 0 bases from V and 2 bases from J, with 17 bases between. CDR3 length equals 17 residues. The CDR3 bases are TGCGCCAGCAGCCAAGATCCCCGTCGGGACACCACCTACGAGCAGTACTTC. It is translated as CASSQDPRRDTTYEQYF.

The rearrangement joins TRBV6-1 to TRBJ1-1; D is unclear. Trimming shortened V by 3 bases and J by 4 bases, and 18 bases separated the two germline ends. This CDR3 is built from 16 residues. Germline V gives CDR1 MNHNS, CDR2 SASEGT. This chain's CDR3 is CASSDGVFSVVTEAFF. The DNA for the CDR3 is TGTGCCAGCAGTGACGGTGTGTTTTCGGTGGTCACTGAAGCTTTCTTT.

The J gene is TRBJ1-1, the V gene TRBV4-1; no clear D. Germline V CDR1 and CDR2: MGHRA, YSYEKL. The ends were cut back, 1 base at V and 6 bases at J, with 9 bases in the middle. The CDR3 has 13 residues. The CDR3 nucleotides are TGCGCCAGCAGCCAAGCGGGTTTCCCTGAAGCTTTCTTT. It codes for CASSQAGFPEAFF.

In its sample, this clone was seen a few times. The chain combines TRBV13 with TRBJ2-7; D possibly corresponds to TRBD2 (5 bases). V was trimmed by 3 bases and J by 3 bases, leaving 6 bases between them. The CDR3 runs 12 residues. Looked up from germline, CDR1 is PRHDT and CDR2 is FYEKMQ (reference sequence). CDR3 sequence reads: CASSLGDYEQYF. The CDR3 DNA sequence: TGTGCCAGCAGCTTGGGAGACTACGAGCAGTACTTC.

The chain links TRBV19 to TRBJ2-4, with D possibly TRBD2 on 6 matching bases. This CDR3 has 17 residues. CDR1 and CDR2 (germline): LNHDA, SQIVND (reference sequence). The V end was cut by 0 bases, the J end by 4 bases, with 16 bases between. CDR3 amino acids: CASSIDPEEGSKNIQYF. CDR3 in DNA: TGTGCCAGTAGTATAGATCCCGAGGAGGGAAGTAAAAACATTCAGTACTTC. The full variable domain, its missing parts supplied by reference TRBV19 and TRBJ2-4, is DGGITQSPKYLFRKEGQNVTLSCEQNLNHDAMYWYRQDPGQGLRLIYYSQIVNDFQKGDIAEGYSVSREKKESFPLTVTSAQKNPTAFYLCASSIDPEEGSKNIQYFGAGTRLSVL.

The chain couples TRBV7-2 to TRBJ2-5; D perhaps matches TRBD1 (6 bases). V was cut by 2 bases and J by 4 bases, with 11 bases left in between. The CDR3 covers 14 residues. CDR1 SGHTA and CDR2 FQGNSA come from the germline V gene. The CDR3 reads CASSLSLGAETQYF. The CDR3 coding sequence is TGTGCCAGCAGCTTATCCTTGGGGGCAGAGACCCAGTACTTC. The full variable domain, completed using reference TRBV7-2 and TRBJ2-5, is GAGVSQSPSNKVTEKGKDVELRCDPISGHTALYWYRQSLGQGLEFLIYFQGNSAPDKSGLPSDRFSAERTGGSVSTLTIQRTQQEDSAVYLCASSLSLGAETQYFGPGTRLLVL.